This entry lists 15 T cell receptor beta chains sequenced from one sample in a study of shared clonotypes between healthy human individuals. Generated by immunoSEQ multiplex PCR, the TCRdb table keeps only in-frame clones and is missing some. The sample has about 1 million clones, about 76% seen once. The sample taken for sequencing was memory CD4+ T cells sorted from blood. Documented subset: CD45RA-negative fraction. The receptors were sampled from a young man in good health.

As for this clone: A far larger clone is one nucleotide away, so this likely arose from a read error. Other DNA sequences of this sample code for an identical CDR3. The chain links TRBV15 to TRBJ2-5; D remains ambiguous. CDR1 and CDR2 (germline): LNHNV, YYDKDF (reference sequence). The length of the CDR3 is 12 residues. V lost 0 bases to trimming and J lost 4 bases, with 3 bases between them. CDR3: CATSRDRETQYF. As DNA, the CDR3 is TGTGCCACCAGCAGAGATCGAGAGACCCAGTACTTC.

The genes are TRBV14 and TRBJ2-2; TRBD1 matches 8 bases. Germline V CDR1 and CDR2: SGHDN, FVKESK. The CDR3 covers 16 residues. Trimming removed 9 bases from V and 3 bases from J; junction bases left unmatched: 12. The chain's CDR3 is CASGQGVSAYTGELFF. CDR3 nucleotide sequence: TGTGCCAGTGGACAGGGTGTAAGTGCGTACACCGGGGAGCTGTTTTTT.

Ten or more counts support this clone. The chain recombines TRBV6-6 with TRBJ2-7, with 7 nucleotides matching TRBD2. CDR1 MNHNY and CDR2 SVGAGI come from the germline V gene (reference sequence). Unmatched junction bases numbered 12, after V lost 7 bases and J lost 0 bases. The CDR3 has 16 residues. The CDR3 DNA reads TGTGCCAGCACCGCTTTTCCACGGGGGGTCTCCTACGAGCAGTACTTC. Its translation: CASTAFPRGVSYEQYF.

The genes are TRBV2 and TRBJ2-2; TRBD2 matches 11 bases. V dropped 4 bases and J dropped 1; count of bases not matched to a gene: 8. The CDR3 spans 18 residues. Germline-derived CDR1 and CDR2 are SNHLY and FYNNEI. The CDR3 DNA follows: TGTGCCAGCAGTGCGTCTGTCCTAGCGGGGGGGAACACCGGGGAGCTGTTTTTT. Encoded protein: CASSASVLAGGNTGELFF.

This clone was picked up a small number of times. The chain has TRBV28 and TRBJ1-2; D unresolved. V lost 4 bases, J lost 6 bases, and 21 bases lay in between. This CDR3 comprises 16 residues. Germline V gene lookup returns CDR1 MDHEN and CDR2 SYDVKM. This CDR3 is CASSSPPKQAINGYTF. The DNA for the CDR3 is TGTGCCAGCAGTTCCCCCCCTAAGCAAGCGATTAATGGCTACACCTTC.

This sequence joins TRBV25-1 and TRBJ2-1, with D tentatively TRBD2 (5 bases). Trimming pared 1 base from V and 7 bases from J, leaving 14 bases between. The CDR3 sequence is 15 residues long. Per the germline V gene, CDR1 is MGHDK and CDR2 is SYGVNS. The CDR3 here is CASSEFDTGKNEQFF. The DNA of the CDR3 is TGTGCCAGCAGTGAATTTGACACCGGGAAAAATGAGCAGTTCTTC.

The chain joins TRBV11-2 to TRBJ2-1; 8 bases agree with TRBD1. V gave up 5 bases and J gave up 3 bases; unmatched junction bases: 6. CDR1 SGHAT and CDR2 FQNNGV come from the germline V gene. This CDR3 is built from 15 residues. The CDR3 loop is CASSPGQGSYNEQFF. In DNA form, the CDR3 reads TGTGCCAGCAGCCCAGGACAGGGTAGCTACAATGAGCAGTTCTTC.

This sequence joins TRBV27 and TRBJ1-1; perhaps TRBD1 as D (5 bases). The CDR3 spans 14 residues. Trimming left V 3 bases short and J 1 base short, with 9 bases between. Germline loops: CDR1 MNHEY, CDR2 SMNVEV (reference sequence). The CDR3 sequence: CASSFKGRNTEAFF. The CDR3 DNA reads as TGTGCCAGCAGTTTTAAGGGGCGGAACACTGAAGCTTTCTTT.

This clone was detected only a few times. The chain is built from TRBV28 and TRBJ2-6; D not resolved. This CDR3 has 16 residues. V was pared by 5 bases and J by 0 bases, with 11 bases between. Per the germline V gene, CDR1 is MDHEN and CDR2 is SYDVKM. The CDR3 sequence is CASSVARSSGANVLTF. DNA for the CDR3: TGTGCCAGCAGTGTGGCCCGCAGCTCTGGGGCCAACGTCCTGACTTTC. Filled out from reference TRBV28 and TRBJ2-6, the complete variable domain reads DVKVTQSSRYLVKRTGEKVFLECVQDMDHENMFWYRQDPGLGLRLIYFSYDVKMKEKGDIPEGYSVSREKKERFSLILESASTNQTSMYLCASSVARSSGANVLTFGAGSRLTVL.

This clone was counted a single time. A far bigger clonotype differs at one base, so this is likely a read error. The J gene is TRBJ1-1, the V gene TRBV14; D call uncertain. The CDR3 runs 15 residues. From germline, CDR1 is SGHDN and CDR2 FVKESK. Here the CDR3 DNA reads TGTGCCAGCAACCAAGGTAACCGGCGGGTCCCTGAAGCTTTCTTT. This sequence encodes CASNQGNRRVPEAFF.

The genes are TRBV2 and TRBJ2-2; 7 nucleotides align to TRBD2. Germline V gene lookup returns CDR1 SNHLY and CDR2 FYNNEI. The junction had 13 bases not matched to a gene; V was cut back by 11 bases and J by 4 bases. There are 15 residues in the CDR3. CDR3 in DNA: TGTGCCGGTCAGGGAGGGACCTCGAGCACCGGGGAGCTGTTTTTT. This gives the protein CAGQGGTSSTGELFF.

The chain employs TRBV18 and TRBJ2-2; D not resolved. Germline lookup yields CDR1 KGHSH and CDR2 LQKENI. CDR3 size: 14 residues. V lost 4 bases to trimming and J lost 2 bases, with 8 bases between them. The CDR3 DNA reads TGTGCCAGCTCACTACAGTTAAACACCGGGGAGCTGTTTTTT. It specifies CASSLQLNTGELFF.

The table lists this clone with a few counts. V gene TRBV4-1 combines with J gene TRBJ2-7; tentative D call: TRBD1 (6 bases). Per the germline V gene, CDR1 is MGHRA and CDR2 is YSYEKL. Trimming pared 3 bases from V and 9 bases from J, leaving 18 bases between. The CDR3 covers 14 residues. CDR3: CASSHPPDRKGQYF. DNA for the CDR3: TGCGCCAGCAGCCATCCCCCTGACAGGAAGGGGCAGTACTTC.

This rearrangement joins TRBV15 to TRBJ1-6; no reliable D call. V was cut by 4 bases and J by 2 bases, with 9 bases left in between. CDR1 and CDR2 from the germline V gene are LNHNV and YYDKDF (reference sequence). The CDR3 runs 15 residues. CDR3 sequence reads: CATSKGQTYNSPLHF. Here the CDR3 DNA reads TGTGCCACCAGCAAGGGCCAGACCTATAATTCACCCCTCCACTTT.

This clone occurred a few times. This chain links TRBV19 with TRBJ2-3; weak D call: TRBD1 (5 bases). CDR1 and CDR2 (germline): LNHDA, SQIVND (reference sequence). The CDR3 sequence is 15 residues long. Between the trimmed V and J ends, which lost 7 bases and 0 bases, there was a span of 14 bases. Written as DNA, the CDR3 is TGTGCCAGTAAGGAATGGGGCCCTAGCACAGATACGCAGTATTTT. Protein: CASKEWGPSTDTQYF.